One and the same sample provided the 32 T cell receptor beta chains below, sequenced in a study of T cells after posttransplantation cyclophosphamide. This table comes from immunoSEQ multiplex PCR, and its TCRdb copy is limited to in-frame clones, with some not included. The sample has around 10,000 clones; roughly 98% are singletons. Cells defined as naive were viable CD3+CD4+ or CD3+CD8+ and CCR7+CD45RA+CD45RO-CD95-CD27+CD28+. The source material was naive CD4+ T cells sorted from PBMCs. The receptors here all came from a woman aged 60-75 years in good health, CMV-negative, and a related stem cell transplant donor.

The CDR3 DNA is TGTGCCAGCAGTGTGGAAAGGGGTAGTCATCAGCCCCAGCATTTT. Protein product: CASSVERGSHQPQHF. This sequence joins TRBV2 and TRBJ1-5; D is possibly TRBD1 (5 bases). V shed 4 bases and J shed 5 bases, with 15 bases lying between them. Germline assignment: CDR1 SNHLY and CDR2 FYNNEI. The length of the CDR3 is 15 residues.

This clone was observed once. J is TRBJ2-7 and V is TRBV4-1; 10 bases are shared with TRBD2. In germline, CDR1 is MGHRA, CDR2 YSYEKL. CDR3 length equals 15 residues. Unmatched junction bases numbered 7, after V lost 6 bases and J lost 2 bases. CDR3 sequence reads: CASSLLAGSPYEQYV. The CDR3 DNA reads as TGCGCCAGCAGTCTACTAGCGGGAAGTCCCTACGAGCAGTACGTC.

The DNA of the CDR3 is TGTGCCAGCAGTCCAGGGTCTTATAATTCACCCCTCCACTTT. It codes for CASSPGSYNSPLHF. The chain joins TRBV5-5 to TRBJ1-6, with D possibly matching TRBD1 (5 bases). Between the trimmed V and J ends, which lost 5 bases and 4 bases, there was a span of 10 bases. The CDR3 has 14 amino acids. CDR1 and CDR2 from the germline V gene are SGHKS and YYEKEE (reference sequence). The complete variable domain, with remaining parts taken from reference TRBV5-5 and TRBJ1-6, reads DAGVTQSPTHLIKTRGQQVTLRCSPISGHKSVSWYQQVLGQGPQFIFQYYEKEERGRGNFPDRFSARQFPNYSSELNVNALLLGDSALYLCASSPGSYNSPLHFGNGTRLTVT.

The rearrangement joins TRBV5-1 to TRBJ2-7; 11 positions match TRBD2. In germline, CDR1 is SGHRS, CDR2 YFSETQ. V was clipped by 8 bases and J by 3 bases; unmatched bases: 4. This CDR3 comprises 13 residues. CDR3 DNA: TGCGCCAGTCGACTAGCGGGAAGCTACGAGCAGTACTTC. This codes for CASRLAGSYEQYF.

This sequence joins TRBV7-2 and TRBJ2-1; D possibly corresponds to TRBD1 (6 bases). V lost 5 bases, J lost 6 bases, and 23 bases lay in between. The CDR3 consists of 17 residues. CDR1 is SGHTA, CDR2 FQGNSA, per germline. The chain's CDR3 is CASSARTATFFTNEQFF. DNA of the CDR3: TGTGCCAGCAGCGCTCGGACAGCTACTTTTTTTACCAATGAGCAGTTCTTC.

The rearrangement links TRBV7-2 to TRBJ2-7; TRBD1 might be the D (6 bases). With 2 bases removed from V and 7 bases from J, the gap between germline ends came to 24 bases. The CDR3 has 17 amino acids. Germline-derived CDR1 and CDR2 are SGHTA and FQGNSA. CDR3 DNA: TGTGCCAGCAGCTTACTGGATCGCAGGGGAAGAGGTATAGAGCAGTACTTC. Amino acids: CASSLLDRRGRGIEQYF.

This chain links TRBV6-6 with TRBJ1-2; D unclear. The ends were cut back, 0 bases at V and 8 bases at J, with 7 bases in the middle. This CDR3 contains 12 residues. Germline V gene lookup returns CDR1 MNHNY and CDR2 SVGAGI (reference sequence). The CDR3 spells CASSYSSTGYTF. The CDR3 bases are TGTGCCAGCAGTTACTCGAGTACCGGCTACACCTTC.

The genes are TRBV2 and TRBJ1-2, with TRBD1 matching 7 bases. CDR3 size: 17 residues. The V segment lost 0 bases and the J segment 6 bases; nucleotides outside the gene matches: 13. Germline CDR1 reads SNHLY; CDR2 reads FYNNEI. CDR3 DNA sequence: TGTGCCAGCAGTGAAGCGGGCGCCAGGGGGTACGGGAATGGCTACACCTTC. Its protein product is CASSEAGARGYGNGYTF. Based on the CDR3 plus reference TRBV2 and TRBJ1-2, the full variable domain is EPEVTQTPSHQVTQMGQEVILRCVPISNHLYFYWYRQILGQKVEFLVSFYNNEISEKSEIFDDQFSVERPDGSNFTLKIRSTKLEDSAMYFCASSEAGARGYGNGYTFGSGTRLTVV.

This chain connects TRBV18 to TRBJ2-1; TRBD2 is a possible D gene (6 bases). Trimming removed 6 bases at V and 5 bases at J, with 11 bases between. The CDR3 is 13 amino acids. Per germline, CDR1 KGHSH and CDR2 LQKENI. The CDR3 DNA reads TGTGCCAGCTCCCCGGGACTGAACAATGAGCAGTTCTTC. Amino acid sequence: CASSPGLNNEQFF.

The chain carries TRBV6-5 and TRBJ2-3; D possibly corresponds to TRBD2 (5 bases). Germline V gene sequence: CDR1 MNHEY, CDR2 SVGAGI. This CDR3 contains 15 residues. V lost 3 bases to trimming and J lost 2 bases, with 12 bases between them. Here the CDR3 reads CASSYAKRDTDTQYF. The CDR3 DNA sequence: TGTGCCAGCAGTTATGCAAAACGGGACACAGATACGCAGTATTTT.

J is TRBJ1-2 and V is TRBV5-1; 10 bases match TRBD1. Trimming removed 0 bases from V and 12 bases from J; junction bases left unmatched: 5. This CDR3 region has 13 residues. Germline V gene lookup returns CDR1 SGHRS and CDR2 YFSETQ. DNA for the CDR3: TGCGCCAGCAGCTTGGCGGGACAGGGGATGAACACCTTC. It translates to CASSLAGQGMNTF.

The chain has TRBV28 and TRBJ2-1, with TRBD2 matching over 13 bases. The V segment lost 5 bases and the J segment 7 bases; nucleotides outside the gene matches: 14. This CDR3 has 18 residues. CDR1 is MDHEN, CDR2 SYDVKM, per germline. This CDR3 reads CASSPGLAGVGIINEQFF. CDR3 in DNA: TGTGCCAGCAGTCCCGGACTAGCGGGAGTTGGGATAATTAATGAGCAGTTCTTC.

J is TRBJ1-2 and V is TRBV5-1; unclear D gene. The germline V gene encodes CDR1 SGHRS and CDR2 YFSETQ. V was trimmed by 2 bases and J by 5 bases, leaving 10 bases between them. There are 13 residues in the CDR3. CDR3 sequence reads: CASSFLESYGYTF. CDR3 DNA sequence: TGCGCCAGCAGCTTCCTAGAATCGTATGGCTACACCTTC.

This clone has just one count. CDR3 in DNA: TGTGCCAGCAGCCAAGTCTCGGGACTAGGGGTGCCGTATACGCAGTATTTT. Encoded protein: CASSQVSGLGVPYTQYF. The V gene is TRBV4-2, the J gene TRBJ2-3; 8 bases agree with TRBD2. Unmatched junction bases numbered 13, after V lost 1 base and J lost 7 bases. The CDR3 has 17 residues. Germline V gives CDR1 LGHNA, CDR2 YNFKEQ.

The chain recombines TRBV5-1 with TRBJ2-1; D might be TRBD1 (6 bases). The CDR3 covers 16 residues. Trimming took off 4 bases at V and 1 base at J, with 15 bases between the two ends. In germline, CDR1 is SGHRS, CDR2 YFSETQ. The CDR3 region has the DNA TGCGCCAGCAGCCCCGGCCAGGGGTGGTCCTACAATGAGCAGTTCTTC. Translated: CASSPGQGWSYNEQFF.

The chain uses TRBV5-6 and TRBJ1-3; D uncertain. This CDR3 comprises 15 residues. Germline lookup yields CDR1 SGHDT and CDR2 YYEEEE. V lost 2 bases and J 4 bases, leaving 13 bases between the germline ends. CDR3 nucleotides: TGTGCCAGCAGCTTTTCTCCAGGAATGGGAAACACCATATATTTT. Residues: CASSFSPGMGNTIYF.

For the CDR3, the DNA is TGTGCCAGCAGAGCCGACAGGGCCATGAACACTGAAGCTTTCTTT. Its protein product is CASRADRAMNTEAFF. The V and J genes are TRBV6-6 and TRBJ1-1; 7 bases align to TRBD1. Trimming took 6 bases from V and 0 from J; bases not matched to a gene: 7. This CDR3 spans 15 amino acids. Germline-derived CDR1 and CDR2 are MNHNY and SVGAGI (reference sequence).

The V gene is TRBV19, the J gene TRBJ2-5; D possibly corresponds to TRBD2 (5 bases). V dropped 6 bases and J dropped 1 base, with 18 bases sitting between them. The CDR3 runs 16 residues. Germline V CDR1 and CDR2: LNHDA, SQIVND (reference sequence). The CDR3 region has the DNA TGTGCCAGTAGCCGATCCGGGGTCATCCCCCAAGAGACCCAGTACTTC. Amino acid sequence: CASSRSGVIPQETQYF.

The V gene is TRBV27, the J gene TRBJ2-7, with 7 positions matching TRBD2. The CDR3 runs 14 residues. CDR1 and CDR2 (germline): MNHEY, SMNVEV (reference sequence). J gave up 7 bases and V 0 bases, and 6 bases lay outside the gene matches. CDR3 amino acids: CASSLSVREGEQYF. CDR3 in DNA: TGTGCCAGCAGTTTATCGGTAAGGGAGGGGGAGCAGTACTTC.

V is TRBV7-2 and J is TRBJ1-5, with TRBD1 matching 9 bases. The V segment lost 4 bases and the J segment 4 bases; nucleotides outside the gene matches: 5. Germline loops: CDR1 SGHTA, CDR2 FQGNSA. The CDR3 runs 15 residues. For the CDR3, the DNA is TGTGCCAGCAGCTCTGGACAGGGGCCAAATCAGCCCCAGCATTTT. Encoded protein: CASSSGQGPNQPQHF.

The chain recombines TRBV5-8 with TRBJ2-5; TRBD1 is a possible D gene (5 bases). Germline V CDR1 and CDR2: SGHTS, YDEGEE. This CDR3 comprises 15 residues. V was cut by 0 bases and J by 2 bases, with 11 bases left in between. The CDR3 region has the DNA TGTGCCAGCAGCTTGGGTGGGGCAGATCAAGAGACCCAGTACTTC. This sequence encodes CASSLGGADQETQYF.

This clone was seen once. The chain joins TRBV18 to TRBJ1-6, with TRBD1 identical over 7 bases. The ends lost 5 bases at V and 0 bases at J; junction bases unmatched: 7. This CDR3 region has 17 residues. Germline V lookup: CDR1 KGHSH, CDR2 LQKENI. The CDR3 loop is CASSSERDSSYNSPLHF. CDR3 nucleotide sequence: TGTGCCAGCTCATCTGAAAGGGACAGCTCCTATAATTCACCCCTCCACTTT. The full variable domain, its missing parts supplied by reference TRBV18 and TRBJ1-6, is NAGVMQNPRHLVRRRGQEARLRCSPMKGHSHVYWYRQLPEEGLKFMVYLQKENIIDESGMPKERFSAEFPKEGPSILRIQQVVRGDSAAYFCASSSERDSSYNSPLHFGNGTRLTVT.

In DNA form, the CDR3 reads TGTGCCGCGGCGGAGAGGGCCTATGGCTACACCTTC. This codes for CAAAERAYGYTF. This chain joins TRBV30 and TRBJ1-2, with D unclear. CDR3 length equals 12 residues. Trimming removed 8 bases from V and 4 bases from J, with 14 bases in between. CDR1 and CDR2 from the germline V gene are GTSNPN and SVGIG (reference sequence).

V usage is TRBV19 and J usage is TRBJ1-5, with 7 bases matching TRBD1. CDR1 and CDR2 from the germline V gene are LNHDA and SQIVND (reference sequence). The CDR3 totals 13 residues. Unmatched junction bases numbered 3, after V lost 7 bases and J lost 3 bases. The CDR3 is CASTDRDNQPQHF. In nucleotides, the CDR3 is TGTGCCAGTACCGACAGGGACAATCAGCCCCAGCATTTT.

The gene calls are TRBV5-1 and TRBJ1-6; 10 positions agree with TRBD1. Germline CDR1 is SGHRS and CDR2 is YFSETQ. V was pared by 2 bases and J by 7 bases, with 3 bases of the junction left unmatched. This CDR3 is built from 15 residues. This CDR3 reads CASSLGGQGNSPLHF. CDR3 nucleotide sequence: TGCGCCAGCAGCTTAGGGGGACAGGGGAATTCACCCCTCCACTTT.

J is TRBJ1-3 and V is TRBV6-5, with 7 bases matching TRBD1. The J segment lost 0 bases and the V segment lost 6 bases, leaving 5 bases of the junction unmatched. Germline V lookup: CDR1 MNHEY, CDR2 SVGAGI. The CDR3 runs to 15 residues. The CDR3 sequence is CASRSTGDSGNTIYF. The CDR3 DNA reads TGTGCCAGCAGGTCTACAGGGGACTCTGGAAACACCATATATTTT.

CDR3: CASSPRNYGYTF. CDR3 bases: TGTGCCAGTAGCCCACGGAACTATGGCTACACCTTC. The chain couples TRBV19 to TRBJ1-2; no clear D gene. This CDR3 has 12 residues. The V end lost 6 bases, the J end lost 2 bases, and 7 bases lay between the germline ends. Germline values: CDR1 LNHDA, CDR2 SQIVND (reference sequence). Variable domain in full (rest from reference TRBV19 and TRBJ1-2): DGGITQSPKYLFRKEGQNVTLSCEQNLNHDAMYWYRQDPGQGLRLIYYSQIVNDFQKGDIAEGYSVSREKKESFPLTVTSAQKNPTAFYLCASSPRNYGYTFGSGTRLTVV.

This chain links TRBV10-2 with TRBJ2-5; D may be TRBD2 (5 bases). The V gene lost 2 bases and the J gene lost 5 bases, with 9 bases spanning the gap. The germline gives CDR1 WSHSY, CDR2 SAAADI. There are 13 residues in the CDR3. This CDR3 is CASSESRGETQYF. CDR3 nucleotide sequence: TGCGCCAGCAGTGAGAGTAGAGGGGAGACCCAGTACTTC.

The chain couples TRBV7-9 to TRBJ1-1; 8 nucleotides line up with TRBD1. Germline assignment: CDR1 SEHNR and CDR2 FQNEAQ (reference sequence). J gave up 7 bases and V 5 bases, and 15 bases lay outside the gene matches. The CDR3 loop spans 16 amino acids. The CDR3 DNA follows: TGTGCCAGCAGCCGGACTCCCGGGACAGGTTTAGGTGAAGCTTTCTTT. The encoded protein is CASSRTPGTGLGEAFF.

The chain recombines TRBV28 with TRBJ1-4, with 7 nucleotides matching TRBD1. V gave up 9 bases and J gave up 4 bases; unmatched junction bases: 8. CDR1 is MDHEN, CDR2 SYDVKM, per germline. This CDR3 is 14 amino acids long. The CDR3 nucleotides read TGTGCCAGTTCTGGAGGGGGCTTTAATGAAAAACTGTTTTTT. Its protein is CASSGGGFNEKLFF.

The chain links TRBV7-3 to TRBJ1-4; no firm D call. Trimming shortened V by 5 bases and J by 8 bases, and 12 bases separated the two germline ends. Per germline, CDR1 SGHTA and CDR2 FQGTGA. The CDR3 is 13 residues long. The CDR3, as DNA: TGTGCCAGCAGCCCGAGCCCGGGGGAAAAACTGTTTTTT. This encodes CASSPSPGEKLFF.

This clone was detected only once. This chain connects TRBV6-1 to TRBJ2-7, with D possibly being TRBD2 (5 bases). V lost 5 bases and J 7 bases, leaving 12 bases between the germline ends. CDR1 is MNHNS, CDR2 SASEGT, per germline. The CDR3 has 12 amino acids. The CDR3, as DNA: TGTGCCAGCAGTCAGACTAAGACTGAGCAGTACTTC. Residues: CASSQTKTEQYF.